Below are 4 T cell receptor beta chains sequenced from a single sample in a study of shared clonotypes between healthy human individuals (dated by TCRdb to about 2020). Receptors were amplified or captured by the immunoSEQ multiplex PCR assay. TCRdb provides this immuneACCESS table in a form limited to in-frame rearrangements. Some clones are lacking; in checked studies, under half of them reflect an unresolved V gene, and why the rest are absent is not known. Recorded for this sample are roughly 2.1 million clones; roughly 91% of them occurred a single time. Clones ranked in the top ten supply roughly 1.8% of the sample. CD8 naive samples were obtained by positive selection for CCR7 among CD45RO-negative cells, yielding a CD45RA+CCR7+ population from which TemRA cells were excluded. Sequencing was performed on naive CD8+ T cells from PBMCs. Reading the label with the study, this specimen's cell subset or site is: CD45RA+CCR7+. The receptors come from a man aged 18 to 30 in good health. Some clones in this sample may be carry-over from other donors' samples.

This clone was detected once. As DNA, the CDR3 is TGTGCCAGCAGCTCAAGGGCCGGACTAGCGGGCCTAGAGACCCAGTACTTC. Translation gives CASSSRAGLAGLETQYF. V usage is TRBV7-6 and J usage is TRBJ2-5, with TRBD2 identical over 11 bases. CDR3 size: 17 residues. V dropped 4 bases and J dropped 4; count of bases not matched to a gene: 11. In germline, CDR1 is SGHVS, CDR2 FNYEAQ.

This chain joins TRBV27 and TRBJ1-1; D unresolved. Germline V gene lookup returns CDR1 MNHEY and CDR2 SMNVEV (reference sequence). V shed 2 bases and J shed 1 base, with 2 bases lying between them. This CDR3 has 12 amino acids. The CDR3 DNA follows: TGTGCCAGCAGTTTAAAGAACACTGAAGCTTTCTTT. Encoded protein: CASSLKNTEAFF.

This rearrangement joins TRBV5-6 to TRBJ1-2; D perhaps matches TRBD1 (5 bases). Germline V gene data show CDR1 as SGHDT and CDR2 as YYEEEE. CDR3 length: 16 residues. Trimming took 4 bases from V and 1 from J, leaving 17 bases between them. This CDR3 is CASSLGTSNFNYGYTF. Written as DNA, the CDR3 is TGTGCCAGCAGCCTTGGGACCTCGAACTTTAACTATGGCTACACCTTC.

V usage is TRBV11-2 and J usage is TRBJ2-5; D may be TRBD2 (6 bases). Trimming took off 2 bases at V and 5 bases at J, with 21 bases between the two ends. The CDR3 has 17 residues. Germline CDR1 SGHAT, CDR2 FQNNGV. CDR3 protein: CASSLFPVSGGTETQYF. The CDR3 nucleotides are TGTGCCAGCAGCTTATTCCCCGTTTCAGGCGGGACGGAGACCCAGTACTTC.